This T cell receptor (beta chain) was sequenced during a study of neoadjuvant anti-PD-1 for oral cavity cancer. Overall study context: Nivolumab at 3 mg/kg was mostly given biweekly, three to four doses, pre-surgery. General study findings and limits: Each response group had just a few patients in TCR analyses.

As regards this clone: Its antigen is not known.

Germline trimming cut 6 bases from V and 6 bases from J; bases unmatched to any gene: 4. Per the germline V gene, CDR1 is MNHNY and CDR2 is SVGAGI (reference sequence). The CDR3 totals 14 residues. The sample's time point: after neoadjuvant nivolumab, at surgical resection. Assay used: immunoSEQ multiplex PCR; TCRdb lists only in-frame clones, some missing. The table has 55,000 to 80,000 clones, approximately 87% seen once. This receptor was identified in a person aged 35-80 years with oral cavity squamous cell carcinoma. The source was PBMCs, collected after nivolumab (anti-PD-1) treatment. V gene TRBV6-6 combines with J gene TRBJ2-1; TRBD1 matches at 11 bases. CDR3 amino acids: CASRTGTGGNEQFF. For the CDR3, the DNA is TGTGCCAGCAGAACTGGGACAGGGGGCAATGAGCAGTTCTTC.